This T cell receptor (beta chain) came from a study of siplizumab effects on memory and regulatory T cells. General study results and limits: Among sequences traceable to unstimulated CD4+ memory cells, alloreactive ones were significantly reduced by siplizumab. Treatment with siplizumab left mappable alloreactive CD4+ clones averaging around 69% Treg-derived, compared with over 25% in controls. Apparently more diverse than memory cells, naive T cells also seemed major alloresponse contributors.

Comment on this clone: What it recognizes is unknown.

CDR1 is SQVTM and CDR2 is ANQGSEA in the germline V gene. This CDR3 has 14 amino acids. V lost 6 bases to trimming and J lost 4 bases; unmatched junction nucleotides: 9. The method was immunoSEQ multiplex PCR; TCRdb's version includes in-frame clones alone and lacks a portion of them. The sample has about 100,000 clones; 75% to 95% are singletons. The chain couples TRBV29-1 to TRBJ2-1, with 7 bases matching TRBD2. The sample taken for sequencing was CD4+ T cells sorted from blood. The sequence was collected from a human donor in good health. Some clones in this sample may be carry-over from other donors' samples. The CDR3 is CSVNEASGYNEQFF. The CDR3 region has the DNA TGCAGCGTCAACGAGGCTAGCGGATACAATGAGCAGTTCTTC.